This T cell receptor beta chain appears in the sequencing data of a study of CD8+CD57+ T cells in acquired aplastic anemia. Looking at the study overall: Average DNA yield from sorted CD4+ and CD8+ cells was around 3.2 ug. CD4+ reads averaged about 11 million in healthy donors.

Trimming removed 4 bases at V and 2 bases at J, with 30 bases between. Per germline, CDR1 SQVTM and CDR2 ANQGSEA. The CDR3 runs 20 residues. Study conclusions and caveats: The CD8+ Simpson's diversity of patients and controls was not significantly different. Sharing between patients and controls was observed for twenty-nine CD8+ CDR3 sequences.

The template for TCR beta VDJ and CDR3 sequence profiling was genomic DNA. One entry per CDR3 protein results from TCRdb running MiXCR on the reads. This table holds about 210,000 distinct CDR3 sequences, approximately 35% found once. To note about this clonotype: Antigen specificity is unknown.

V and J are TRBV29-1 and TRBJ2-1; D is unclear. The sequenced sample consisted of sorted CD4+, CD8+, or CD8+CD57+ T cells (not recorded which) from PBMCs. This TCR came from a human donor in good health, serving as a control. The CDR3 region is CSVVQRDRPVRVFTYNEQFF. DNA for the CDR3: TGCAGCGTTGTACAAAGGGATCGTCCTGTTCGGGTCTTCACCTACAATGAGCAGTTCTTC.